Presented here are 29 T cell receptor beta chains from one specimen sequenced in a study of neurological immune-mediated disorders. MiXCR, applied by TCRdb to the 5' RACE reads, yields one record per CDR3 protein. The sample holds some 15,000 distinct CDR3 sequences, less than 25% seen once. Sequenced: PBMCs. These receptors originate from a man aged 45-65 years in good health.

V is TRBV9 and J is TRBJ2-7; 7 bases map to TRBD1. This CDR3 spans 14 amino acids. V dropped 3 bases and J dropped 2; count of bases not matched to a gene: 5. The germline gives CDR1 SGDLS, CDR2 YYNGEE. CDR3 sequence (DNA): TGTGCCAGCAGCGCCCAGGGACAGACCTACGAGCAGTACTTC. Encoded protein: CASSAQGQTYEQYF.

This clonotype has ten or more counts. V usage is TRBV28 and J usage is TRBJ2-2; no clear D. Germline CDR1 MDHEN, CDR2 SYDVKM. This CDR3 contains 13 residues. The germline V and J ends were trimmed by 6 bases and 0 bases, with 5 bases remaining between them. The CDR3 loop is CASSVSNTGELFF. CDR3 in DNA: TGTGCCAGCAGCGTATCGAACACCGGGGAGCTGTTTTTT.

This clonotype is labeled medium-sized (0.01 to 0.1%). V gene TRBV5-1 combines with J gene TRBJ2-5; 7 nucleotides align to TRBD1. V lost 2 bases to trimming and J lost 6 bases; unmatched junction nucleotides: 10. CDR1 and CDR2 from the germline V gene are SGHRS and YFSETQ. CDR3 size: 15 residues. CDR3 nucleotide sequence: TGCGCCAGCAGCTTAAGCCCGGGACAGCGAAAGACCCAGTACTTC. Protein product: CASSLSPGQRKTQYF.

The sample holds one count of this clonotype. The genes are TRBV20-1 and TRBJ2-1, with a tentative D call TRBD2 (6 bases). Trimming pared 4 bases from V and 10 bases from J, leaving 20 bases between. Per germline, CDR1 DFQATT and CDR2 SNEGSKA (reference sequence). The CDR3 has 14 residues. Here the CDR3 reads CSAKNGGPGAEQFF. The CDR3 DNA is TGCAGTGCTAAGAACGGAGGGCCTGGCGCCGAGCAGTTCTTC.

Ten or more counts support this clonotype. CDR3 sequence reads: CSARNAGGYNEQFF. The CDR3 bases are TGCAGTGCTAGAAACGCGGGGGGATACAATGAGCAGTTCTTC. V gene TRBV20-1 combines with J gene TRBJ2-1; 8 bases are a match to TRBD2. J gave up 4 bases and V 2 bases, and 4 bases lay outside the gene matches. From germline, CDR1 is DFQATT and CDR2 SNEGSKA (reference sequence). The length of the CDR3 is 14 residues.

This clonotype came up many times. The chain has TRBV24-1 and TRBJ2-5, with 7 bases aligning to TRBD2. CDR3 length: 13 amino acids. Losses at the gene ends were 7 bases for V and 5 bases for J; bases not matched to a gene: 6. From germline, CDR1 is KGHDR and CDR2 SFDVKD. CDR3 sequence: CATRAGSAETQYF. The CDR3 DNA sequence: TGTGCCACCAGAGCGGGGTCGGCGGAGACCCAGTACTTC.

This clonotype has at least ten counts. Relative to the germline gene, one junction end is altered; a read error may explain this. V gene TRBV29-1 combines with J gene TRBJ2-2; D might be TRBD1 or TRBD2, each matching 6 bases. The germline gives CDR1 SQVTM, CDR2 ANQGSEA. This CDR3 comprises 14 residues. The CDR3 sequence: CSVGPGANTGELFF. CDR3 bases: TGCAGCGTTGGTCCGGGGGCGAATACCGGGGAGCTGTTTTTT.

Sample share makes this clonotype large. This sequence joins TRBV9 and TRBJ2-3; 8 positions match TRBD1. Trimming at V came to 4 bases and at J to 4 bases, leaving 11 bases not matched to a gene. The CDR3 is 16 amino acids. The V gene's germline CDR1 is SGDLS and CDR2 YYNGEE. For the CDR3, the DNA is TGTGCCAGCAGCTCAGGACAGGGCGACTTCTCAGATACGCAGTATTTT. It specifies CASSSGQGDFSDTQYF.

This clonotype has at least ten counts. The gene calls are TRBV6-2 or TRBV6-3 and TRBJ2-2; TRBD2 agrees at 11 bases. Germline V gives CDR1 MNHEY, CDR2 SVGEGT. The CDR3 totals 15 residues. V trimming: 6 bases; J trimming: 3 bases; junction bases outside the gene matches: 3. CDR3 protein: CASSISGRDTGELFF. Written as DNA, the CDR3 is TGTGCCAGCAGCATTAGCGGGAGGGACACCGGGGAGCTGTTTTTT.

This clonotype has ten or more counts. The chain combines TRBV7-3 with TRBJ2-2; 8 bases match TRBD2. CDR3 length: 17 residues. Germline V gene data show CDR1 as SGHTA and CDR2 as FQGTGA. V gave up 2 bases and J gave up 0 bases; unmatched junction bases: 5. The CDR3 spells CASSLGLAGSNTGELFF. The DNA of the CDR3 is TGTGCCAGCAGCTTAGGGTTAGCGGGGTCGAACACCGGGGAGCTGTTTTTT. The variable domain in full, completed from reference TRBV7-3 and TRBJ2-2, reads GAGVSQTPSNKVTEKGKYVELRCDPISGHTALYWYRQSLGQGPEFLIYFQGTGAADDSGLPNDRFFAVRPEGSVSTLKIQRTERGDSAVYLCASSLGLAGSNTGELFFGEGSRLTVL.

The chain combines TRBV5-1 with TRBJ2-6; D ambiguous. Germline V gene sequence: CDR1 SGHRS, CDR2 YFSETQ. The ends were cut back, 6 bases at V and 4 bases at J, with 2 bases in the middle. This CDR3 contains 11 residues. The CDR3 region has the DNA TGCGCCAGCAAGGGGGCCAACGTCCTGACTTTC. Protein sequence: CASKGANVLTF.

This clonotype was counted at least ten times. The CDR3 loop reads CASSLNPRETQYF. CDR3 sequence (DNA): TGTGCCAGCAGCTTAAATCCGCGGGAGACCCAGTACTTC. The chain is built from TRBV7-6 and TRBJ2-5; no clear D gene. Per the germline V gene, CDR1 is SGHVS and CDR2 is FNYEAQ. The CDR3 contains 13 residues. The ends were cut back, 2 bases at V and 5 bases at J, with 9 bases in the middle.

This clonotype has ten or more counts. The J gene is TRBJ2-5, the V gene TRBV6-2 or TRBV6-3; 12 nucleotides agree with TRBD2. Germline lookup yields CDR1 MNHEY and CDR2 SVGEGT. After removal of 6 bases from V and 5 bases from J, the junction contained 7 bases not matched to a gene. This CDR3 is built from 15 residues. Written as DNA, the CDR3 is TGTGCCAGCAGCCTAGCGGGAGGGCCGGGGGAGACCCAGTACTTC. Translation: CASSLAGGPGETQYF.

This clonotype showed up many times. The genes are TRBV5-1 and TRBJ2-1; 10 bases map to TRBD1. Germline CDR1 is SGHRS and CDR2 is YFSETQ. V gave up 4 bases and J gave up 3 bases; unmatched junction bases: 4. The CDR3 length is 15 residues. CDR3 DNA: TGCGCCAGCAGCATAGGACAGGGGGGCTACAATGAGCAGTTCTTC. Translation gives CASSIGQGGYNEQFF.

This clonotype was found many times. The chain carries TRBV20-1 and TRBJ2-3; 8 positions agree with TRBD2. The V gene end was trimmed by 8 bases and the J gene end by 2 bases; junction bases not matched to a gene: 12. Germline V gene data show CDR1 as DFQATT and CDR2 as SNEGSKA (reference sequence). The CDR3 extends over 15 amino acids. The CDR3 protein is CSTSGLVDFTDTQYF. The DNA of the CDR3 is TGCAGTACCTCGGGACTAGTGGATTTCACAGATACGCAGTATTTT.

In its sample, this clonotype was seen many times. The chain uses TRBV12-3 or TRBV12-4 and TRBJ2-3; D unclear. Trimming took 3 bases from V and 5 from J, leaving 9 bases between them. The CDR3 spans 13 residues. In DNA, the CDR3 is TGTGCCAGCAGTTTGGCCAGCTTAGATACGCAGTATTTT. It is translated as CASSLASLDTQYF.

The chain uses TRBV7-2 and TRBJ2-3; maybe TRBD2 (7 bases). The CDR3 is made up of 15 amino acids. CDR1 and CDR2 (germline): SGHTA, FQGNSA. Trimming stripped 6 bases from V and 2 bases from J, with 15 bases between. Here the CDR3 DNA reads TGTGCCAGCAGTCCCCGGGGGGCAAACACAGATACGCAGTATTTT. Its protein is CASSPRGANTDTQYF.

This clonotype is termed medium-sized. CDR3 bases: TGTGCCAGCAGCTCGACCGGGACTCTCGGAGATACGCAGTATTTT. It encodes CASSSTGTLGDTQYF. This chain joins TRBV11-1 and TRBJ2-3; tentatively, D is TRBD2 (6 bases). V lost 4 bases and J lost 5, with 16 bases in between. The CDR3 has 15 residues. Germline CDR1 and CDR2: SGHAT and FQDESV (reference sequence).

This clonotype occurred many times. This sequence joins TRBV20-1 and TRBJ1-1; D uncertain. Germline CDR1 DFQATT, CDR2 SNEGSKA (reference sequence). V lost 6 bases to trimming and J lost 1 base, with 12 bases between them. The CDR3 is 13 residues long. CDR3 nucleotide sequence: TGCAGTGCCCCGGACCCCAAGAACACTGAAGCTTTCTTT. Translation: CSAPDPKNTEAFF.

This clonotype has a count of ten or more. The chain combines TRBV10-3 with TRBJ2-4; a possible D gene is TRBD1 (7 bases). V lost 3 bases, J lost 2 bases, and 20 bases lay in between. Germline V gives CDR1 ENHRY, CDR2 SYGVKD. The CDR3 length is 18 residues. The CDR3, as DNA: TGTGCCATCAGTGACCCACGAGGAGGGGGCGCAACCAAAAACATTCAGTACTTC. Translation: CAISDPRGGGATKNIQYF.

This clonotype has at least ten counts. Here the CDR3 reads CSASESGGGNQPQHF. The CDR3 bases are TGCAGTGCTAGCGAATCAGGGGGGGGCAATCAGCCCCAGCATTTT. This chain uses TRBV20-1 with TRBJ1-5; 7 nucleotides align to TRBD1. CDR3 length: 15 amino acids. Trimming at V came to 3 bases and at J to 2 bases, leaving 7 bases not matched to a gene. Germline CDR1 and CDR2: DFQATT and SNEGSKA (reference sequence).

This clonotype was seen ten or more times. The chain employs TRBV7-8 and TRBJ2-7; 7 bases fit TRBD2. From germline, CDR1 is SGHVS and CDR2 FQNEAQ. This CDR3 is built from 15 residues. Germline trimming cut 5 bases from V and 0 bases from J; bases unmatched to any gene: 7. CDR3 DNA: TGTGCCAGCAGCCGCGGGAGTGGACTCTCCTACGAGCAGTACTTC. Its protein product is CASSRGSGLSYEQYF.

This clonotype occurred many times. J is TRBJ2-5 and V is TRBV20-1, with a tentative D call TRBD1 (6 bases). Deletions cut 6 bases from V and 4 bases from J, with 15 bases between. Germline CDR1 DFQATT, CDR2 SNEGSKA (reference sequence). The CDR3 loop spans 13 amino acids. CDR3 in DNA: TGCAGTGCGGGTGACAGGTTGACAGAGACCCAGTACTTC. Amino acid sequence: CSAGDRLTETQYF.

This clonotype was detected ten times or more. V usage is TRBV27 and J usage is TRBJ2-7, with 8 positions matching TRBD2. This CDR3 has 17 amino acids. Germline CDR1 MNHEY, CDR2 SMNVEV (reference sequence). V was pared by 6 bases and J by 2 bases, with 15 bases of the junction left unmatched. CDR3 residues: CASRRSSLSGTTYEQYF. The CDR3 nucleotides are TGTGCCAGCAGACGGTCCTCCCTTAGCGGGACTACCTACGAGCAGTACTTC.

This clonotype has a count of ten or more. The chain recombines TRBV20-1 with TRBJ2-3; D uncertain. The CDR3 has 13 residues. V was pared by 1 base and J by 1 base, with 6 bases between. Germline V gene lookup returns CDR1 DFQATT and CDR2 SNEGSKA (reference sequence). DNA for the CDR3: TGCAGTGCTAGAGCTTCTGGCACAGATACGCAGTATTTT. As protein: CSARASGTDTQYF.

Ten or more counts support this clonotype. The chain uses TRBV20-1 and TRBJ1-1; D is uncertain. The V and J ends lost 0 bases and 3 bases respectively, with 17 bases between them. Germline CDR1 is DFQATT and CDR2 is SNEGSKA (reference sequence). CDR3 size: 16 residues. CDR3 nucleotide sequence: TGCAGTGCTAGAGATAAGAAAACTTTTTGGGACACTGAAGCTTTCTTT. Translated, it gives CSARDKKTFWDTEAFF.

This clonotype was recorded many times. This chain connects TRBV27 to TRBJ2-7, with TRBD1 as a possible D gene (5 bases). Germline CDR1 reads MNHEY; CDR2 reads SMNVEV (reference sequence). Trimming took off 4 bases at V and 1 base at J, with 8 bases between the two ends. This CDR3 is built from 13 residues. The CDR3 DNA reads as TGTGCCAGCAGTTCGGACATTTCCTACGAGCAGTACTTC. Translating gives CASSSDISYEQYF.

This clonotype was seen many times. V and J are TRBV28 and TRBJ2-7, with D possibly being TRBD1 or TRBD2 (5 bases each). Germline V gene data show CDR1 as MDHEN and CDR2 as SYDVKM. This CDR3 has 14 amino acids. V gave up 6 bases and J gave up 7 bases, with 19 bases separating them. The CDR3 is CASSQTQGWEEQYF. CDR3 nucleotides: TGTGCCAGCAGCCAAACGCAGGGATGGGAGGAGCAGTACTTC.

This clonotype has a count of ten or more. The chain carries TRBV20-1 and TRBJ1-1; a possible D gene is TRBD1 (5 bases). The germline CDR1 and CDR2 sequences are DFQATT and SNEGSKA (reference sequence). The CDR3 loop spans 14 amino acids. Trimming shortened V by 3 bases and J by 1 base, and 12 bases separated the two germline ends. The CDR3 DNA reads TGCAGTGCTAGCCTAACCGGGGGGAACACTGAAGCTTTCTTT. Its translation is CSASLTGGNTEAFF.